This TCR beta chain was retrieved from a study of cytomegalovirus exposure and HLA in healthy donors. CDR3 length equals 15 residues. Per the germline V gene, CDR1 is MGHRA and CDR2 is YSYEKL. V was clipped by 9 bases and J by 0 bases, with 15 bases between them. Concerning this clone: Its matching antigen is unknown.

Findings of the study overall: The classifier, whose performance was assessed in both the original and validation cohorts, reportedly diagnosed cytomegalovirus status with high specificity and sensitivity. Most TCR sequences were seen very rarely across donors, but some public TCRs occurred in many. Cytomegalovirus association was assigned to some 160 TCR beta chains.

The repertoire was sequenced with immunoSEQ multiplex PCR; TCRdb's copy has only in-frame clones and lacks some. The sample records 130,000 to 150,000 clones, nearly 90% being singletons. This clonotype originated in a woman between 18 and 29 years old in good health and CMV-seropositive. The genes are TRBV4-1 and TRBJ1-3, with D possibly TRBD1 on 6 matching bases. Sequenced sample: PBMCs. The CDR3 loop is CASSLQGASGNTIYF. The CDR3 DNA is TGCGCCAGTTCACTACAGGGAGCCTCTGGAAACACCATATATTTT.